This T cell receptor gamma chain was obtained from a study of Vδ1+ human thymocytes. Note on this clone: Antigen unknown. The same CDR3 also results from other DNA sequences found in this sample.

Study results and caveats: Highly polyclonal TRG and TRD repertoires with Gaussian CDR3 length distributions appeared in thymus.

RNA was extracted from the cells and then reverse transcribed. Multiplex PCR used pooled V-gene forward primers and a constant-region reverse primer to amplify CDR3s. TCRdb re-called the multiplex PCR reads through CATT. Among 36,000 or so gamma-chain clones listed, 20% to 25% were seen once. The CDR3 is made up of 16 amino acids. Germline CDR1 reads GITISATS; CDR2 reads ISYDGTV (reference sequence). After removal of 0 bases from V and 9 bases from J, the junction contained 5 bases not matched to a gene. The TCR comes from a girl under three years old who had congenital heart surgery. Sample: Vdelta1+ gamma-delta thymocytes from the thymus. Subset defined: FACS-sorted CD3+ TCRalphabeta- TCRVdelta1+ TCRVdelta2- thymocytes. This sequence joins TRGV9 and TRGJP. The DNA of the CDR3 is TGTGCCTTGTGGGAGGTGCGTGTGTTGGGCAAAAAAATCAAGGTATTT. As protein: CALWEVRVLGKKIKVF.